These 29 T cell receptor beta chains were sequenced from one sample in a study of CXCR3-negative and CXCR3-positive naive CD8 T cells. These TCRs are of unknown antigen specificity. Points from the study as a whole: More hydrophobic TRB CDR3s occurred in CXCR3-positive than in CXCR3-negative naive cells.

The authors made the TRB cDNA libraries by 5' RACE using UMI labels. Reprocessing the 5' RACE reads, TCRdb reports a single entry for every CDR3 protein and omits DNA. Its clone listing holds tens of thousands of distinct CDR3 sequences. Source material: naive CXCR3+ CD8+ T cells from blood. Subset in this sample: CD45RO-CCR7+CD27+CD95- naive CD8+ T cells expressing CXCR3 (TNR3+). All receptors come from a human donor in good health. Some clones in this sample may be carry-over from other donors' samples.

The chain carries TRBV11-2 and TRBJ2-7. The CDR3 covers 14 residues. The germline gives CDR1 SGHAT, CDR2 FQNNGV. CDR3 amino acids: CASSLVPFSYEQYF.

This chain connects TRBV27 to TRBJ1-1; no DNA is available, so the TRBD1 call from TCRdb remains unchecked. The CDR3 totals 12 residues. Germline V CDR1 and CDR2: MNHEY, SMNVEV (reference sequence). The CDR3 sequence: CASSQGYTEAFF.

The chain joins TRBV5-1 to TRBJ1-5. There are 14 residues in the CDR3. CDR1 SGHRS and CDR2 YFSETQ come from the germline V gene. CDR3 in amino acids: CASSPDLGGQPQHF.

The V call is TRBV29-1, the J call TRBJ2-1. CDR3 length: 12 residues. The V gene's germline CDR1 is SQVTM and CDR2 ANQGSEA. The CDR3 loop reads CSVDWDYNEQFF.

CDR3 sequence: CASSEERLAGIQETQYF. The V and J genes are TRBV2 and TRBJ2-5; TCRdb lists TRBD2, though no DNA is available to test this call. The germline CDR1 and CDR2 sequences are SNHLY and FYNNEI. CDR3 length equals 17 residues.

The V and J genes are TRBV20-1 and TRBJ2-7; TCRdb's D call of TRBD2 is untestable without DNA. Germline V CDR1 and CDR2: DFQATT, SNEGSKA (reference sequence). The CDR3 has 17 amino acids. The CDR3 reads CSAHGPGLATLSYEQYF.

The CDR3 is CASSSTRNPEEYEQFF. V gene TRBV7-9 combines with J gene TRBJ2-1; TCRdb's D call of TRBD1 is untestable without DNA. The CDR3 contains 16 residues. Looked up from germline, CDR1 is SEHNR and CDR2 is FQNEAQ (reference sequence). Variable domain in full (rest from reference TRBV7-9 and TRBJ2-1): DTGVSQNPRHKITKRGQNVTFRCDPISEHNRLYWYRQTLGQGPEFLTYFQNEAQLEKSRLLSDRFSAERPKGSFSTLEIQRTEQGDSAMYLCASSSTRNPEEYEQFFGPGTRLTVL.

This chain links TRBV9 with TRBJ2-3; the D call from TCRdb, TRBD1, cannot be confirmed without DNA. The CDR3 length is 15 residues. In germline, CDR1 is SGDLS, CDR2 YYNGEE. This CDR3 is CASSAGRGPTDTQYF. Full variable domain (missing parts from reference TRBV9 and TRBJ2-3): DSGVTQTPKHLITATGQRVTLRCSPRSGDLSVYWYQQSLDQGLQFLIQYYNGEERAKGNILERFSAQQFPDLHSELNLSSLELGDSALYFCASSAGRGPTDTQYFGPGTRLTVL.

Here the CDR3 reads CSALVQGNYGYTF. This chain connects TRBV29-1 to TRBJ1-2; the D call from TCRdb, TRBD1, cannot be confirmed without DNA. Germline V gives CDR1 SQVTM, CDR2 ANQGSEA. The CDR3 totals 13 residues.

V and J are TRBV7-2 and TRBJ2-7. The CDR3 length is 14 residues. Germline-derived CDR1 and CDR2 are SGHTA and FQGNSA. The chain's CDR3 is CASSLLGVLDEQYF.

The rearrangement joins TRBV5-6 to TRBJ1-5. The CDR3 is 14 amino acids. Per germline, CDR1 SGHDT and CDR2 YYEEEE. CDR3 region: CASSLTPGNQPQHF. The full variable domain, with the rest looked up from reference TRBV5-6 and TRBJ1-5, is DAGVTQSPTHLIKTRGQQVTLRCSPKSGHDTVSWYQQALGQGPQFIFQYYEEEERQRGNFPDRFSGHQFPNYSSELNVNALLLGDSALYLCASSLTPGNQPQHFGDGTRLSIL.

This chain connects TRBV12-3 or TRBV12-4 to TRBJ1-5. The CDR3 contains 15 residues. CDR3 sequence reads: CASSSREVTGQPQHF.

This rearrangement joins TRBV6-6 to TRBJ2-2. CDR3 length equals 15 residues. Germline V gene sequence: CDR1 MNHNY, CDR2 SVGAGI (reference sequence). The CDR3 sequence: CASSPFVEDTGELFF.

J is TRBJ2-2 and V is TRBV24-1. The V gene's germline CDR1 is KGHDR and CDR2 SFDVKD. The CDR3 is 13 residues long. The CDR3 here is CATSDLAGGELFF.

The chain links TRBV10-3 to TRBJ2-2; as DNA is missing, the TRBD2 call by TCRdb cannot be tested. The germline gives CDR1 ENHRY, CDR2 SYGVKD. The CDR3 loop spans 14 amino acids. CDR3 protein: CAISEPSGVGELFF.

The V call is TRBV7-9, the J call TRBJ2-7; the D call of TRBD2 rests on TCRdb alone, since no DNA is present to check it. In germline, CDR1 is SEHNR, CDR2 FQNEAQ (reference sequence). This CDR3 is 15 amino acids long. The CDR3 reads CASSPTSGTSYEQYF.

This chain uses TRBV12-3 or TRBV12-4 with TRBJ1-5; TCRdb calls TRBD1, which cannot be checked without DNA. CDR3 length: 13 amino acids. The CDR3 reads CASSPTGREPQHF.

The V call is TRBV20-1, the J call TRBJ1-3; TCRdb designates TRBD1, a call that cannot be tested without DNA. Germline V gene lookup returns CDR1 DFQATT and CDR2 SNEGSKA (reference sequence). The CDR3 sequence is 15 residues long. The CDR3 sequence: CSARDRGADENNIYF.

J is TRBJ2-7 and V is TRBV4-2. The CDR3 spans 12 residues. CDR1 LGHNA and CDR2 YNFKEQ come from the germline V gene. The CDR3 loop is CASSQGYYEQYF.

This chain uses TRBV7-6 with TRBJ2-1; with no DNA, the TCRdb D assignment of TRBD1 cannot be verified. Germline CDR1 and CDR2: SGHVS and FNYEAQ. The CDR3 has 13 residues. The CDR3 loop reads CAVSPDRGGEQFF.

The J gene is TRBJ2-1, the V gene TRBV12-3 or TRBV12-4; TCRdb's D call, TRBD1, is unchecked because there is no DNA. The length of the CDR3 is 15 residues. The CDR3 protein is CASKGPDSSYNEQFF.

This chain links TRBV29-1 with TRBJ1-2; TCRdb lists TRBD1, though no DNA is available to test this call. This CDR3 contains 14 residues. Per the germline V gene, CDR1 is SQVTM and CDR2 is ANQGSEA. CDR3 residues: CSVVGTGVQGGYTF.

The chain carries TRBV20-1 and TRBJ2-3. The CDR3 length is 16 residues. Germline values: CDR1 DFQATT, CDR2 SNEGSKA (reference sequence). The CDR3 reads CSANTIQFPGTDTQYF.

The V call is TRBV6-4, the J call TRBJ2-6. The CDR3 is 13 residues long. Germline V gene lookup returns CDR1 MRHNA and CDR2 SNTAGT. The CDR3 loop is CASSDSGANVLTF.

This sequence joins TRBV20-1 and TRBJ1-1; with no DNA, the TCRdb D assignment of TRBD1 cannot be verified. Germline V gives CDR1 DFQATT, CDR2 SNEGSKA (reference sequence). CDR3 length: 18 amino acids. The CDR3 sequence is CSARDRADRDSYLFVAFF.

The chain joins TRBV6-5 to TRBJ1-2; the TCRdb call, TRBD1, lacks DNA for checking. CDR1 is MNHEY and CDR2 is SVGAGI in the germline V gene. This CDR3 region has 17 residues. This CDR3 is CASIMTPTGQGVVGYTF.

V is TRBV4-3 and J is TRBJ2-5; TCRdb's D gene call, TRBD1, goes unchecked for lack of DNA. This CDR3 region has 15 residues. The V gene's germline CDR1 is LGHNA and CDR2 YSLEER. CDR3 residues: CASSHGGGGAETQYF.

The chain is built from TRBV29-1 and TRBJ2-7; TCRdb's D gene call, TRBD1, goes unchecked for lack of DNA. The CDR3 extends over 14 amino acids. Germline V gene lookup returns CDR1 SQVTM and CDR2 ANQGSEA. The CDR3 reads CSVSGGDAAYEQYF.

The rearrangement uses TRBV12-3 or TRBV12-4 and TRBJ2-7; TCRdb proposes TRBD1, but this gene call is untestable without DNA. The CDR3 runs 14 residues. This CDR3 reads CASSGGGSPGGQYF.